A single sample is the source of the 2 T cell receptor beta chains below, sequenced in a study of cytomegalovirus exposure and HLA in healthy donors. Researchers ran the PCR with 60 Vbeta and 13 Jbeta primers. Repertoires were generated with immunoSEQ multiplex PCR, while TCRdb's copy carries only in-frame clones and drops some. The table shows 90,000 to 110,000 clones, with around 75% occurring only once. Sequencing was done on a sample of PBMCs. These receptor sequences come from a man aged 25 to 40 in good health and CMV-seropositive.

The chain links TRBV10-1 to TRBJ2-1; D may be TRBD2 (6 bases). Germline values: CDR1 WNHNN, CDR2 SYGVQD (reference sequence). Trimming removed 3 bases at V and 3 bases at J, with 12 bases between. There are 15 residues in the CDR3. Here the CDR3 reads CASSEWGENYNEQFF. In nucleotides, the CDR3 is TGCGCCAGCAGTGAATGGGGGGAAAACTACAATGAGCAGTTCTTC.

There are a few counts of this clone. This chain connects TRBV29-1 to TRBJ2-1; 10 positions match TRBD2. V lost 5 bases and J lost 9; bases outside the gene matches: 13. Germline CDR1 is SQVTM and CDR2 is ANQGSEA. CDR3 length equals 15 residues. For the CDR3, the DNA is TGCAGCGTTCGATCAAAAGCGGGGGGGCGCGGTGAGCAGTTCTTC. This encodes CSVRSKAGGRGEQFF.